Reported below is one TCR beta chain. What it binds is not known. This specimen comes from a study of CD8+ T cells in alopecia areata. Across the whole study: Patients in the treated group were given tofacitinib by mouth, 5 to 10 mg twice a day. Study-level findings and limits: Sequencing of scalp tissue also captures the resident alphabeta T cells of normal skin.

The CDR3 is made up of 12 amino acids. The V gene lost 4 bases and the J gene lost 7 bases, with 11 bases spanning the gap. Germline V lookup: CDR1 GTSNPN, CDR2 SVGIG (reference sequence). cDNA serving as the sequencing template came from extracted, reverse transcribed RNA. Clones were sequenced by immunoSEQ multiplex PCR, and TCRdb holds only the in-frame ones, with some missing. This table holds some 210,000 clones, 57% found once. The V call is TRBV30, the J call TRBJ2-1, with D uncertain. The source was CD4+ T cells sorted from blood, collected at week 0. This TCR came from a human donor with alopecia areata. The CDR3 protein is CAWTPLGNEQFF. The CDR3 DNA is TGTGCCTGGACTCCTCTGGGGAATGAGCAGTTCTTC.